This T cell receptor (beta chain) was captured by sequencing in a study of blood T cell repertoires in COVID-19. Background on the study: Nucleic acid was either cDNA or gDNA, and it came from T cells, B-cell-depleted T cells, or PBMCs.

The V end lost 2 bases, the J end lost 5 bases, and 10 bases lay between the germline ends. There are 15 residues in the CDR3. Germline CDR1 is MNHEY and CDR2 is SVGAGI. The authors' processing: Researchers report that nucleated cell counts were estimated from reference gene primer amplification. Produced via immunoSEQ multiplex PCR; TCRdb's table is partial and in-frame only. D and trimming come from the DNA, and the V and J calls and clone size come from that table. The sample carries fewer than 150,000 clones, around 79% recorded once. V is TRBV6-5 and J is TRBJ1-6; D may be TRBD1 (5 bases). This clonotype was sampled from an elderly man with acute or convalescent COVID-19. The sequencing input was peripheral blood. CDR3 loop: CASSYAGYNNSPLHF. The CDR3 bases are TGTGCCAGCAGTTACGCAGGGTACAATAATTCACCCCTCCACTTT.